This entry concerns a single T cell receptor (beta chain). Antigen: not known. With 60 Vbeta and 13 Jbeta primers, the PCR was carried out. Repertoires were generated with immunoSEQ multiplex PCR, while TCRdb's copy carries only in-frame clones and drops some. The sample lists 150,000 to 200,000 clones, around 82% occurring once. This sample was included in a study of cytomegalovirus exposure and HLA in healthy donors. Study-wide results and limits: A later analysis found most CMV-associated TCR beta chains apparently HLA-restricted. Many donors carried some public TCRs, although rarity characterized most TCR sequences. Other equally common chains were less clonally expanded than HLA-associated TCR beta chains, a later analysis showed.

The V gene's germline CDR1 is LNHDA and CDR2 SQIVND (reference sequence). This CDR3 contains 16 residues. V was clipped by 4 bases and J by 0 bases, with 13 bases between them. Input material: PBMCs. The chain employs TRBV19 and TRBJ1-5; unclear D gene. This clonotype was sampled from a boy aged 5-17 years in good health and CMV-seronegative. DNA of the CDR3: TGTGCCAGTAGTACCCTAGGAGGGAATAGCAATCAGCCCCAGCATTTT. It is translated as CASSTLGGNSNQPQHF.